This T cell receptor beta chain emerged from a study of a mutant IDH1 vaccine in newly diagnosed glioma. For the study at large: Patients were started on vaccination 4-6 weeks after radiotherapy alone, or with temozolomide cycles. Beforehand, treatment had been radiotherapy, temozolomide, or both; the majority received both. Broader study findings: Among top peripheral T cell clonotypes, changes seemed unrelated to pseudoprogression.

The repertoire was sequenced with immunoSEQ multiplex PCR; TCRdb's copy has only in-frame clones and lacks some. Seen here are roughly 30,000 clones, approximately 83% observed once, and the top ten hold 24%. CDR3 length: 15 amino acids. Germline V lookup: CDR1 ENHRY, CDR2 SYGVKD. The V and J ends lost 6 bases and 6 bases, in that order; junction bases with no gene match: 10. Regarding this clone: Its target is not known.

Time point defined: week 5, during vaccination. It was 300 ug of mutant IDH1 20-mer peptide that made up each vaccine dose, given with topical imiquimod. New IDH1-mutant, ATRX-lost WHO grade 3 or 4 astrocytomas occurred in donors. The sample was PBMCs, taken from a glioma patient whose treatment included an IDH1 peptide vaccine. This chain uses TRBV10-3 with TRBJ1-2, with TRBD1 identical over 10 bases. This receptor was obtained from a man aged 25 to 45 with glioma. For the CDR3, the DNA is TGTGCCATCAGGGTCGTTATCGGGACAGGGGATGGCTACACCTTC. Its protein is CAIRVVIGTGDGYTF.